The 25 T cell receptor beta chains in this list originate from one sample, sequenced in a study of blood T cell repertoires in COVID-19. Measured with immunoSEQ multiplex PCR; TCRdb has only the in-frame clones, and not every one. The table includes 4,000 to 5,000 clones, about nine tenths detected once. Input material: peripheral blood. The source of these receptors is a man aged 65 to 85 with COVID-19, enrolled during active disease.

The chain carries TRBV3-1 (or the pseudogene TRBV3-2) and TRBJ2-5; 8 bases align to TRBD2. Germline assignment: CDR1 LGHDT and CDR2 YNNKEL (reference sequence). The V segment lost 3 bases and the J segment 5 bases; nucleotides outside the gene matches: 11. This CDR3 comprises 16 residues. This chain's CDR3 is CASSQRDAGRAETQYF. The CDR3, as DNA: TGTGCCAGCAGCCAGAGGGACGCCGGGAGGGCGGAGACCCAGTACTTC.

This clone was detected a few times. The rearrangement links TRBV3-1 (or the pseudogene TRBV3-2) to TRBJ2-7; 7 bases map to TRBD2. Trimming removed 8 bases from V and 0 bases from J; junction bases left unmatched: 4. This CDR3 is 13 amino acids long. The germline gives CDR1 LGHDT, CDR2 YNNKEL (reference sequence). DNA for the CDR3: TGTGCCAGCGGTCTAGCGGACTCCTACGAGCAGTACTTC. It is translated as CASGLADSYEQYF.

The chain combines TRBV2 with TRBJ1-6; D is ambiguous. V gave up 3 bases and J gave up 0 bases, with 9 bases separating them. The CDR3 runs to 16 residues. The germline gives CDR1 SNHLY, CDR2 FYNNEI. The CDR3 nucleotides read TGTGCCAGCAGTGATGGCACAAGCTCCTATAATTCACCCCTCCACTTT. Residues: CASSDGTSSYNSPLHF.

The chain has TRBV6-5 and TRBJ2-7, with 8 positions matching TRBD1. V was clipped by 4 bases and J by 0 bases; unmatched bases: 8. The CDR3 runs 16 residues. CDR1 is MNHEY and CDR2 is SVGAGI in the germline V gene. CDR3 sequence (DNA): TGTGCCAGCAGTTCCGGGACAGGAAGGAGCTCCTACGAGCAGTACTTC. As protein: CASSSGTGRSSYEQYF.

The rearrangement links TRBV5-1 to TRBJ2-1, with 11 bases aligning to TRBD1. CDR3 size: 19 residues. Germline V gene data show CDR1 as SGHRS and CDR2 as YFSETQ. V was clipped by 4 bases and J by 1 base; unmatched bases: 13. Here the CDR3 reads CASSLGTGGASLSYNEQFF. The CDR3 DNA reads TGCGCCAGCAGCCTCGGGACAGGGGGTGCTTCCCTTTCCTACAATGAGCAGTTCTTC.

The genes are TRBV7-2 and TRBJ2-7; D is unresolved. Between the trimmed V and J ends, which lost 2 bases and 6 bases, there was a span of 8 bases. The CDR3 extends over 12 amino acids. In germline, CDR1 is SGHTA, CDR2 FQGNSA. In DNA form, the CDR3 reads TGTGCCAGCAGCTTACTATGGTCCGAGCAGTACTTC. Residues: CASSLLWSEQYF.

This clone was found once. J is TRBJ2-7 and V is TRBV10-1; D may be TRBD1 (7 bases). Germline V gene data show CDR1 as WNHNN and CDR2 as SYGVQD (reference sequence). Trimming stripped 4 bases from V and 3 bases from J, with 13 bases between. The CDR3 runs 14 residues. CDR3 DNA sequence: TGCGCCAGCAGTGTAGGCAGGGGGGACTACGAGCAGTACTTC. Amino acids: CASSVGRGDYEQYF.

This chain links TRBV14 with TRBJ1-4; TRBD1 is a possible D gene (6 bases). The germline gives CDR1 SGHDN, CDR2 FVKESK. This CDR3 comprises 14 residues. Trimming pared 0 bases from V and 13 bases from J, leaving 15 bases between. The CDR3 nucleotides are TGTGCCAGCAGCCAAGATTCTCCGACAGGCGGACTGTTTTTT. Amino acid sequence: CASSQDSPTGGLFF.

The rearrangement links TRBV19 to TRBJ1-5; D unclear. CDR3 length: 12 residues. CDR1 is LNHDA, CDR2 SQIVND, per germline (reference sequence). The V gene lost 9 bases and the J gene lost 9 bases, with 15 bases spanning the gap. This CDR3 reads CASLGRVGPQHF. CDR3 sequence (DNA): TGTGCCAGCCTAGGGAGGGTAGGGCCCCAGCATTTT.

The chain carries TRBV6-5 and TRBJ1-1, with 9 bases fitting TRBD1. The CDR3 sequence is 14 residues long. The ends lost 5 bases at V and 1 base at J; junction bases unmatched: 2. Germline V gene lookup returns CDR1 MNHEY and CDR2 SVGAGI. This CDR3 is CASSPGQGNTEAFF. As DNA, the CDR3 is TGTGCCAGCAGTCCGGGACAGGGGAACACTGAAGCTTTCTTT.

The chain uses TRBV15 and TRBJ1-1, with a tentative D call TRBD1 (6 bases). This CDR3 is built from 13 residues. The germline CDR1 and CDR2 sequences are LNHNV and YYDKDF (reference sequence). V shed 4 bases and J shed 7 bases, with 13 bases lying between them. The CDR3 here is CATSTGGPGEAFF. CDR3 bases: TGTGCCACCAGCACCGGGGGGCCCGGTGAAGCTTTCTTT.

The chain employs TRBV25-1 and TRBJ2-1; D unclear. V lost 5 bases and J lost 7, with 9 bases in between. CDR3 length: 12 residues. Per germline, CDR1 MGHDK and CDR2 SYGVNS. CDR3 DNA: TGTGCCAGCAGTATTACTCTTAATGAGCAGTTCTTC. This codes for CASSITLNEQFF. The complete variable domain, with remaining parts taken from reference TRBV25-1 and TRBJ2-1, reads EADIYQTPRYLVIGTGKKITLECSQTMGHDKMYWYQQDPGMELHLIHYSYGVNSTEKGDLSSESTVSRIRTEHFPLTLESARPSHTSQYLCASSITLNEQFFGPGTRLTVL.

The gene calls are TRBV20-1 and TRBJ2-7, with TRBD2 matching 8 bases. The CDR3 has 13 amino acids. V was pared by 3 bases and J by 5 bases, with 6 bases of the junction left unmatched. Germline V gives CDR1 DFQATT, CDR2 SNEGSKA (reference sequence). This chain's CDR3 is CSASSGTSNEQYF. DNA of the CDR3: TGCAGTGCTAGTTCCGGGACTAGTAACGAGCAGTACTTC.

The V and J genes are TRBV27 and TRBJ2-1, with 12 bases that match TRBD1. The CDR3 has 18 residues. Losses at the gene ends were 0 bases for V and 14 bases for J; bases not matched to a gene: 17. Germline CDR1 is MNHEY and CDR2 is SMNVEV (reference sequence). For the CDR3, the DNA is TGTGCCAGCAGTTTATCGTGGGGGTACCGGGACAGGGGGCTCGCGGAGTTCTTC. Protein: CASSLSWGYRDRGLAEFF.

V and J are TRBV2 and TRBJ2-3; 13 bases line up with TRBD2. Losses at the gene ends were 5 bases for V and 7 bases for J; bases not matched to a gene: 6. From germline, CDR1 is SNHLY and CDR2 FYNNEI. This CDR3 comprises 15 residues. The CDR3: CASSPGLAGVNTQYF. The DNA of the CDR3 is TGTGCCAGCAGTCCTGGACTAGCGGGAGTAAATACGCAGTATTTT.

This clone has only a few counts. The rearrangement joins TRBV27 to TRBJ1-6; D gene ambiguous. From germline, CDR1 is MNHEY and CDR2 SMNVEV (reference sequence). V was trimmed by 5 bases and J by 8 bases, leaving 16 bases between them. This CDR3 is 15 amino acids long. The CDR3 region is CASSVRRPRDSPLHF. The DNA of the CDR3 is TGTGCCAGCAGTGTCCGGAGGCCTCGGGATTCACCCCTCCACTTT.

The chain is built from TRBV7-9 and TRBJ1-1; D remains ambiguous. Trimming took off 5 bases at V and 4 bases at J, with 8 bases between the two ends. There are 12 residues in the CDR3. CDR1 SEHNR and CDR2 FQNEAQ come from the germline V gene (reference sequence). In DNA, the CDR3 is TGTGCCAGCAGCCGAGGAGTCACTGAAGCTTTCTTT. Amino acid sequence: CASSRGVTEAFF.

V and J are TRBV7-9 and TRBJ1-2; 7 nucleotides match TRBD1. J lost 0 bases, V lost 9 bases, and 16 bases had no gene match. The CDR3 has 17 residues. Germline V CDR1 and CDR2: SEHNR, FQNEAQ (reference sequence). This CDR3 is CASRTDEGAKANYGYTF. The CDR3 nucleotides read TGTGCCAGTAGGACGGACGAGGGGGCCAAAGCTAACTATGGCTACACCTTC. Supplemented by reference TRBV7-9 and TRBJ1-2, the full variable domain reads DTGVSQNPRHKITKRGQNVTFRCDPISEHNRLYWYRQTLGQGPEFLTYFQNEAQLEKSRLLSDRFSAERPKGSFSTLEIQRTEQGDSAMYLCASRTDEGAKANYGYTFGSGTRLTVV.

This chain links TRBV7-2 with TRBJ1-2; D is possibly TRBD1 (5 bases). Per germline, CDR1 SGHTA and CDR2 FQGNSA. V was cut by 2 bases and J by 7 bases, with 11 bases left in between. The CDR3 is 13 residues long. The CDR3: CASSLRQGGGYTF. In DNA form, the CDR3 reads TGTGCCAGCAGCTTAAGGCAGGGTGGTGGCTACACCTTC. Variable domain in full (rest from reference TRBV7-2 and TRBJ1-2): GAGVSQSPSNKVTEKGKDVELRCDPISGHTALYWYRQSLGQGLEFLIYFQGNSAPDKSGLPSDRFSAERTGGSVSTLTIQRTQQEDSAVYLCASSLRQGGGYTFGSGTRLTVV.

The rearrangement links TRBV5-4 to TRBJ2-3, with 12 bases identical to TRBD1. With V trimmed by 4 bases and J by 6 bases, 9 bases remained unmatched. Germline CDR1 is SGHNT and CDR2 is YYREEE (reference sequence). The CDR3 sequence is 16 residues long. CDR3 sequence: CASSEPGQGALDTQYF. CDR3 sequence (DNA): TGTGCCAGCAGCGAGCCGGGACAGGGGGCGCTGGATACGCAGTATTTT.

The genes are TRBV15 and TRBJ1-5; D perhaps matches TRBD1 (6 bases). V was cut by 1 base and J by 4 bases, with 11 bases left in between. The CDR3 has 15 residues. CDR1 and CDR2 from the germline V gene are LNHNV and YYDKDF (reference sequence). CDR3 sequence reads: CATSRGRTVNQPQHF. The CDR3 DNA reads as TGTGCCACCAGCAGAGGTCGGACAGTGAATCAGCCCCAGCATTTT.

J is TRBJ2-2 and V is TRBV5-1, with D uncertain. V was cut by 0 bases and J by 3 bases, with 6 bases left in between. CDR3 size: 14 residues. Germline CDR1 SGHRS, CDR2 YFSETQ. The CDR3 reads CASSLDPDTGELFF. The CDR3 DNA is TGCGCCAGCAGCTTGGATCCGGACACCGGGGAGCTGTTTTTT.

The chain recombines TRBV2 with TRBJ1-1; D perhaps matches TRBD1 (5 bases). Germline loops: CDR1 SNHLY, CDR2 FYNNEI. This CDR3 has 12 amino acids. V was trimmed by 9 bases and J by 0 bases, leaving 8 bases between them. The CDR3 is CARKGMNTEAFF. Here the CDR3 DNA reads TGTGCCAGAAAGGGGATGAACACTGAAGCTTTCTTT.

The V call is TRBV19, the J call TRBJ1-1; 7 nucleotides line up with TRBD1. The CDR3 loop spans 14 amino acids. V trimming: 5 bases; J trimming: 7 bases; junction bases outside the gene matches: 10. Germline CDR1 is LNHDA and CDR2 is SQIVND (reference sequence). DNA for the CDR3: TGTGCCAGTAGTCTCTCAGGGGGATCGAGTGAAGCTTTCTTT. This gives the protein CASSLSGGSSEAFF.

The gene calls are TRBV7-2 and TRBJ2-7; tentative D call: TRBD1 (5 bases). The CDR3 runs 13 residues. Trimming shortened V by 4 bases and J by 4 bases, and 11 bases separated the two germline ends. CDR1 SGHTA and CDR2 FQGNSA come from the germline V gene. The CDR3 region is CASSSRRGYEQYF. The CDR3 coding sequence is TGTGCCAGCAGCTCCAGAAGGGGATACGAGCAGTACTTC.